These 5 T cell receptor beta chains originate from one sample sequenced in a study of CD8 T cells in ankylosing spondylitis. Findings and caveats of the study: Several highly homologous variants made up a TCR beta motif, and this motif appeared characteristic of ankylosing spondylitis blood.

TCRdb fed the 5' RACE reads into MiXCR, producing one record per CDR3 protein. The sample shows approximately 500,000 distinct CDR3 sequences, roughly 12% of them seen only once. For these TCRs, the target antigens are not known. Sample: blood, either unsorted or a sorted T cell fraction (not recorded which). The receptors shown here come from a male donor with ankylosing spondylitis.

This clonotype was counted at least ten times. The chain carries TRBV12-3 or TRBV12-4 and TRBJ2-1; 14 bases map to TRBD2. The CDR3 covers 15 residues. The V gene end was trimmed by 1 base and the J gene end by 8 bases; junction bases not matched to a gene: 1. CDR3 DNA: TGTGCCAGCAGTTTAGGGGGACTAGCGGGAGATGAGCAGTTCTTC. Its translation is CASSLGGLAGDEQFF.

This clonotype was counted only a few times. The chain joins TRBV5-1 to TRBJ2-3, with D unclear. Trimming took 0 bases from V and 2 from J, leaving 10 bases between them. In germline, CDR1 is SGHRS, CDR2 YFSETQ. CDR3 size: 15 residues. CDR3 sequence (DNA): TGCGCCAGCAGCTTGGGCACCTCCCTCACAGATACGCAGTATTTT. It codes for CASSLGTSLTDTQYF. Together with reference TRBV5-1 and TRBJ2-3, the CDR3 gives the full variable domain: KAGVTQTPRYLIKTRGQQVTLSCSPISGHRSVSWYQQTPGQGLQFLFEYFSETQRNKGNFPGRFSGRQFSNSRSEMNVSTLELGDSALYLCASSLGTSLTDTQYFGPGTRLTVL.

CDR3 sequence (DNA): TGTGCCAGCAGCTTAGGATCGGTCCCCTACAATGAGCAGTTCTTC. Amino acid sequence: CASSLGSVPYNEQFF. V gene TRBV7-2 combines with J gene TRBJ2-1; D is undetermined. The V gene lost 1 base and the J gene lost 2 bases, with 9 bases spanning the gap. The germline gives CDR1 SGHTA, CDR2 FQGNSA. This CDR3 has 15 residues.

The V gene is TRBV15, the J gene TRBJ1-4, with 10 bases lining up with TRBD1. V trimming: 3 bases; J trimming: 7 bases; junction bases outside the gene matches: 5. This CDR3 contains 15 residues. Germline CDR1 LNHNV, CDR2 YYDKDF (reference sequence). The CDR3 reads CATSRRDRGAEKLFF. Here the CDR3 DNA reads TGTGCCACCAGCAGGAGGGACAGGGGAGCTGAAAAACTGTTTTTT.

This clonotype was picked up a small number of times. This sequence joins TRBV29-1 and TRBJ2-1; TRBD1 is a possible D gene (6 bases). CDR3 length: 12 amino acids. V was clipped by 5 bases and J by 6 bases, with 11 bases between them. CDR1 is SQVTM, CDR2 ANQGSEA, per germline. The CDR3 protein is CSVLGQRNEQFF. The CDR3 DNA sequence: TGCAGCGTTCTCGGACAGCGCAATGAGCAGTTCTTC.